The clone carrying this T cell receptor (beta chain) has ten or more counts. Other nucleotide sequences from this sample produce the same CDR3. TCRdb re-called the PCR reads via MiXCR. Of 43,000 or so clones listed, about 16% are singletons. V shed 4 bases, J shed 2 bases, and the junction held 5 bases outside the gene matches. CDR3 length equals 15 residues. The germline V gene has CDR1 SGHRS and CDR2 YFSETQ. No treatment of any kind had been given to any patient before thyroid surgery. The record originates from a study of metastatic and nonmetastatic thyroid tumors. Study details: Where malignant and benign thyroid patients were concerned, repertoires were compared across blood and tumor or nodule tissue.

V usage is TRBV5-1 and J usage is TRBJ2-5; 10 nucleotides align to TRBD2. Sequencing was carried out using blood. This clonotype originated in a female donor with papillary thyroid cancer or a benign thyroid nodule (not recorded which). Some clones in this sample may be carry-over from other donors' samples. The DNA of the CDR3 is TGCGCCAGCAGCGCGACTAGCGGGTTACAAGAGACCCAGTACTTC. Translated: CASSATSGLQETQYF.